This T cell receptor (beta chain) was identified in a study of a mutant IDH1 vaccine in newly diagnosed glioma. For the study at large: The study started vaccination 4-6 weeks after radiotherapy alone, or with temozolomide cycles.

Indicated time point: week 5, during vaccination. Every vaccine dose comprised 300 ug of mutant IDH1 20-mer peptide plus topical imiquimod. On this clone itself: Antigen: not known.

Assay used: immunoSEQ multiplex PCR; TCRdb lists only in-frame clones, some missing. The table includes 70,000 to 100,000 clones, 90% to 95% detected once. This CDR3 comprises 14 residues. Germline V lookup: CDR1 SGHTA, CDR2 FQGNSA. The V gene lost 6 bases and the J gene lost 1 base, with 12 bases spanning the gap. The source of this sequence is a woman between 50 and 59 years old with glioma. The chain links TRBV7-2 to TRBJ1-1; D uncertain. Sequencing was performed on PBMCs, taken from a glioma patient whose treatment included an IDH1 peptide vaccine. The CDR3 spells CASRRPSGNTEAFF. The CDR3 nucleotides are TGTGCCAGCAGGCGACCTTCGGGGAACACTGAAGCTTTCTTT.